This T cell receptor (beta chain) was obtained from a study of CD8 T cells in Susac syndrome. After extraction with the RNeasy kit, roughly 0.45 to 1 ug of the RNA was reverse transcribed using random hexamers. TCR beta CDR3 was amplified by immunoSEQ multiplex PCR. This amplification extended across 54 Vbeta and 13 Jbeta segments. TCRdb redid the calling of the immunoSEQ multiplex PCR reads with MiXCR, one entry per CDR3 protein. The sample records 150,000 to 200,000 distinct CDR3 sequences, around 94% being singletons. TCR beta from blood CD8+ and CD4+ T cells was sequenced. TEMRA cells were FACS-enriched, with CD8+ and CD4+ T cells isolated negatively. This CDR3 contains 18 residues. V lost 10 bases and J 1 base, leaving 29 bases between the germline ends. The germline V gene encodes CDR1 MDHEN and CDR2 SYDVKM. The table lists this clonotype with a count of one.

Sequencing input: CD4+ T cells from PBMCs. V usage is TRBV28 and J usage is TRBJ2-7, with D perhaps matching TRBD1 or TRBD2 (5 bases each). The TCR sequence derives from a human donor in good health. This CDR3 is CATTPPGRVPDPSYEQYF. Here the CDR3 DNA reads TGTGCCACTACTCCCCCGGGGCGGGTCCCCGATCCTTCCTACGAGCAGTACTTC.